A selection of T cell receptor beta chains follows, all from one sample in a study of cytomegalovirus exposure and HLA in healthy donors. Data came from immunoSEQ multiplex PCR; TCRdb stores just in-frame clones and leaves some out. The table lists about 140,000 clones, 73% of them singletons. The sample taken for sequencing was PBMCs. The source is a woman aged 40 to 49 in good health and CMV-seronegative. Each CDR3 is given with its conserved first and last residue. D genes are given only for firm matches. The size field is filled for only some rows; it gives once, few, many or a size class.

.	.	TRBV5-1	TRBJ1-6	CASSSSGAHNSPLHF	TGCGCCAGCAGCTCCAGTGGGGCCCATAATTCACCCCTCCACTTT
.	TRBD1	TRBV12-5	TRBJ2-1	CASSFSPGQGPSYNEQFF	TGTGCTAGTAGTTTTTCCCCGGGACAGGGACCATCCTACAATGAGCAGTTCTTC
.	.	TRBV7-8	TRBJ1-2	CASSPDRESYTF	TGTGCCAGCAGCCCGGACCGGGAAAGCTACACCTTC
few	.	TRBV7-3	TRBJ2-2	CASSFNTRDGELFF	TGTGCCAGCAGCTTTAACACCCGGGACGGGGAGCTGTTTTTT
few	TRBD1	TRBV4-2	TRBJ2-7	CASSQGQGSYEQYF	TGTGCCAGCAGCCAAGGACAGGGCTCCTACGAGCAGTACTTC
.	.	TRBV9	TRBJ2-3	CASSVGGTDTQYF	TGTGCCAGCAGCGTCGGAGGCACAGATACGCAGTATTTT
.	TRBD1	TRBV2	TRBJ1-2	CASSGGTGASYTF	TGTGCCAGCAGTGGTGGGACAGGGGCTTCGTACACCTTC
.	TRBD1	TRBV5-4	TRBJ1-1	CASTNPGQGGMNTEAFF	TGTGCCAGCACCAATCCGGGGCAGGGGGGTATGAACACTGAAGCTTTCTTT
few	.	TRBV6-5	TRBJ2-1	CASSYAGTNEQFF	TGTGCCAGCAGTTACGCCGGGACAAATGAGCAGTTCTTC
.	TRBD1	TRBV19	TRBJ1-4	CASNGQGFKFF	TGTGCCAGTAACGGACAGGGTTTTAAGTTTTTT
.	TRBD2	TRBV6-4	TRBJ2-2	CASSRNGGGVDTGELFF	TGTGCCAGCAGTCGAAATGGGGGGGGAGTGGACACCGGGGAGCTGTTTTTT
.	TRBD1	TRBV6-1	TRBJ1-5	CASTKGQNNQPQHF	TGTGCCAGCACTAAGGGACAGAACAATCAGCCCCAGCATTTT
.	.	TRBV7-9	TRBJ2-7	CASSFRVAGYEQYF	TGTGCCAGCAGCTTCCGGGTCGCCGGGTACGAGCAGTACTTC
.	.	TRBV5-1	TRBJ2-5	CASSPRGGKETQYF	TGCGCCAGCAGCCCACGGGGTGGAAAAGAGACCCAGTACTTC
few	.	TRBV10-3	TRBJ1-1	CAISDGPLTEAFF	TGTGCCATCAGTGATGGGCCGTTGACTGAAGCTTTCTTT
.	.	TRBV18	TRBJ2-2	CASSPRDTAGELFF	TGTGCCAGCTCACCTCGGGACACCGCGGGGGAGCTGTTTTTT
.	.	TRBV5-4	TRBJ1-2	CASSLAQQGRYGYTF	TGTGCCAGCAGCTTGGCCCAACAGGGTCGCTATGGCTACACCTTC
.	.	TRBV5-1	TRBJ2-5	CASSSTLGGVQETQYF	TGCGCCAGCAGCTCGACCTTGGGGGGAGTACAAGAGACCCAGTACTTC
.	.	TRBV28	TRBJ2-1	CASSVYSLRNEQFF	TGTGCCAGCAGTGTATACAGTTTGCGCAATGAGCAGTTCTTC
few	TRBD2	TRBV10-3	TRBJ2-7	CAIGLAGGRSHEQYF	TGTGCCATCGGACTAGCGGGTGGTAGGAGCCACGAGCAGTACTTC
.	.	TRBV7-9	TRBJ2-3	CASSLTGDTQYF	TGTGCCAGCAGCTTAACCGGAGATACGCAGTATTTT
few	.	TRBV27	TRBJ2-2	CASGAIKSTSNTGELFF	TGTGCCAGCGGTGCGATCAAATCAACCTCCAACACCGGGGAGCTGTTTTTT
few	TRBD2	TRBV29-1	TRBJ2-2	CSVDPGLRTAGELFF	TGCAGCGTTGATCCGGGACTAAGAACCGCCGGGGAGCTGTTTTTT
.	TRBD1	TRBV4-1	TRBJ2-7	CASSQRTGGPTLPSYEQYF	TGCGCCAGCAGCCAAAGGACAGGGGGTCCAACCTTACCGTCCTACGAGCAGTACTTC
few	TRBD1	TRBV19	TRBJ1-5	CASSGTGGRQPQHF	TGTGCCAGTAGTGGGACAGGGGGAAGGCAGCCCCAGCATTTT
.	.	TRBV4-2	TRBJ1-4	CASSQAGSATNEKLFF	TGTGCCAGCAGCCAAGCAGGATCTGCAACTAATGAAAAACTGTTTTTT
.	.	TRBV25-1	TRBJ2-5	CASSEGHGHLEETQYF	TGTGCCAGCAGTGAAGGACACGGTCATTTGGAAGAGACCCAGTACTTC
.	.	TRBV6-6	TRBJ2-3	CASSVQRASTDTQYF	TGTGCCAGCAGTGTACAGAGGGCAAGCACAGATACGCAGTATTTT
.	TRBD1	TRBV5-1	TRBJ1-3	CASSLARTGFADTIYF	TGCGCCAGCAGCTTGGCAAGGACAGGGTTCGCGGACACCATATATTTT
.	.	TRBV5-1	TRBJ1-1	CASSLGYPSEAFF	TGCGCCAGCAGCTTGGGCTACCCCTCTGAAGCTTTCTTT
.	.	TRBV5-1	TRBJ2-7	CASSLADYRISYEQYF	TGCGCCAGCAGCTTGGCCGATTACAGGATCTCCTACGAGCAGTACTTC
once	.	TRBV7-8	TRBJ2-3	CASRYRDTTDTQYF	TGTGCCAGCAGATACCGGGACACGACAGATACGCAGTATTTT
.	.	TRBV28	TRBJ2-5	CASSPSETQYF	TGTGCCAGCAGCCCCTCTGAGACCCAGTACTTC
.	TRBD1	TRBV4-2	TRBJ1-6	CASSRIVGQGNSPLHF	TGTGCCAGCAGCCGAATTGTGGGACAGGGGAATTCACCCCTCCACTTT
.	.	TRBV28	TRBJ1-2	CASSRDNFYGYTF	TGTGCCAGCAGTCGAGACAACTTCTATGGCTACACCTTC
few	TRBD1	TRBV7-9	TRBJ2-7	CASSSLGTGVYEQYF	TGTGCCAGCAGCTCCCTTGGGACAGGGGTGTACGAGCAGTACTTC
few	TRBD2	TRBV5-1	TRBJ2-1	CASSLASGGYNEQFF	TGCGCCAGCAGCTTGGCCAGCGGGGGGTACAATGAGCAGTTCTTC
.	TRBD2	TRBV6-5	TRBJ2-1	CASSLRGGTYNEQFF	TGTGCCAGCAGTCTGCGCGGGGGGACCTACAATGAGCAGTTCTTC
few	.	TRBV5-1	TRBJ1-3	CASSFRSGSGNTIYF	TGCGCCAGCAGCTTCCGGTCAGGGTCTGGAAACACCATATATTTT
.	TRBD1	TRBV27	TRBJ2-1	CASSLIQGDEQFF	TGTGCCAGCAGTTTAATACAGGGGGACGAGCAGTTCTTC
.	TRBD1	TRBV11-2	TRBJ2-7	CASSLGGGQTHEQYF	TGTGCCAGCAGCTTAGGAGGGGGCCAAACCCACGAGCAGTACTTC
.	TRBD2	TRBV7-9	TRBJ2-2	CASSLAREAGELFF	TGTGCCAGCAGCTTAGCGCGGGAGGCCGGGGAGCTGTTTTTT
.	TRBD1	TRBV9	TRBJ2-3	CASTAQGFTDTQYF	TGTGCCAGCACCGCACAGGGGTTCACAGATACGCAGTATTTT
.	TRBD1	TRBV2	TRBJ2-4	CASQDRGNIQYF	TGTGCCAGCCAGGACAGGGGAAACATTCAGTACTTC
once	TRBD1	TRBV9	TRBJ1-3	CASSPRTGSGNTIYF	TGTGCCAGCAGCCCACGGACAGGGTCTGGAAACACCATATATTTT
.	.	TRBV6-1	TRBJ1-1	CASTLGGRMNTEAFF	TGTGCCAGCACCCTGGGGGGGCGCATGAACACTGAAGCTTTCTTT
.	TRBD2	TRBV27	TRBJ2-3	CASSPNSGLGGTQYF	TGTGCCAGCAGTCCTAACTCGGGACTAGGCGGTACGCAGTATTTT
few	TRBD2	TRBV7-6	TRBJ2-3	CASSLGGGYTDTQYF	TGTGCCAGCAGCTTGGGCGGGGGGTACACAGATACGCAGTATTTT
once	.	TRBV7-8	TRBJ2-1	CASSLRRVFSYNEQFF	TGTGCCAGCAGCTTGAGGCGGGTATTCTCCTACAATGAGCAGTTCTTC
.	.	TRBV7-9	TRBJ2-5	CASSLGVGLETQYF	TGTGCCAGCAGCTTAGGCGTCGGGTTAGAGACCCAGTACTTC
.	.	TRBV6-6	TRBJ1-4	CASSYSTANEKLFF	TGTGCCAGCAGTTACTCGACTGCGAATGAAAAACTGTTTTTT
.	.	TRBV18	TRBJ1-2	CASSPTGGYTF	TGTGCCAGCTCACCCACCGGTGGCTACACCTTC
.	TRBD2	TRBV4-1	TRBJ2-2	CASSQVELAGFGELFF	TGCGCCAGCAGCCAAGTCGAGCTAGCGGGGTTCGGGGAGCTGTTTTTT
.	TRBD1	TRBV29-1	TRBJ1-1	CSVRTGRGEAFF	TGCAGCGTTCGGACAGGCAGGGGTGAAGCTTTCTTT
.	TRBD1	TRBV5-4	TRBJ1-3	CASSAPGTGGNTIYF	TGTGCCAGCAGCGCACCCGGGACAGGGGGAAACACCATATATTTT
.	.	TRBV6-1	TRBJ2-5	CASSHPGGVKETQYF	TGTGCCAGCAGTCACCCTGGCGGGGTCAAAGAGACCCAGTACTTC
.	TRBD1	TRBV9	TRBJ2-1	CASSRPRQGSYNEQFF	TGTGCCAGCAGCCGGCCGCGACAGGGATCCTACAATGAGCAGTTCTTC